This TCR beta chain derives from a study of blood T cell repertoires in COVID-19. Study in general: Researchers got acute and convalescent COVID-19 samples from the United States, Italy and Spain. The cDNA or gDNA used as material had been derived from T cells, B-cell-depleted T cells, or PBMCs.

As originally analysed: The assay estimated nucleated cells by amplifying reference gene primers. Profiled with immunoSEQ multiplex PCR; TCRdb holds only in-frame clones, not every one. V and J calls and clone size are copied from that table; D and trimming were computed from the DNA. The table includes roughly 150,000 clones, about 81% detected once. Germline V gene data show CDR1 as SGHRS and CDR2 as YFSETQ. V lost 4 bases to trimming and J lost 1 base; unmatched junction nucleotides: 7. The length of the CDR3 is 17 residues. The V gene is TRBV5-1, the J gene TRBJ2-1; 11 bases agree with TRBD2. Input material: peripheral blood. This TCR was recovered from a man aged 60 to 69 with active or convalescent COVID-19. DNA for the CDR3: TGCGCCAGCAGCCCGGAGGGACTAGCGGAGTCCTACAATGAGCAGTTCTTC. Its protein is CASSPEGLAESYNEQFF.